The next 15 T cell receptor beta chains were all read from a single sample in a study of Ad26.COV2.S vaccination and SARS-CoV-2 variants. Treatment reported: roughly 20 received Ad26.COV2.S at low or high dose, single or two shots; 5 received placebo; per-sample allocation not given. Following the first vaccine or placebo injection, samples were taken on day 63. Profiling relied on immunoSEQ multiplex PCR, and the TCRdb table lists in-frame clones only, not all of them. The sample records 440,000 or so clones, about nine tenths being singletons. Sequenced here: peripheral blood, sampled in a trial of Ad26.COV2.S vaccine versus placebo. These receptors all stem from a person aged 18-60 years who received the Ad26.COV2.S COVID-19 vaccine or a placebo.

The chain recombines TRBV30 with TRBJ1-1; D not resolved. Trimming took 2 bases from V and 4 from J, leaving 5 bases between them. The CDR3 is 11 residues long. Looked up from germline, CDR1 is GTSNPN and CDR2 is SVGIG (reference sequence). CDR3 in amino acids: CAWSSGTEAFF. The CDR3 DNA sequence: TGTGCCTGGAGTAGCGGCACTGAAGCTTTCTTT. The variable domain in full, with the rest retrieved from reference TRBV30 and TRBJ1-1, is SQTIHQWPATLVQPVGSPLSLECTVEGTSNPNLYWYRQAAGRGLQLLFYSVGIGQISSEVPQNLSASRPQDRQFILSSKKLLLSDSGFYLCAWSSGTEAFFGQGTRLTVV.

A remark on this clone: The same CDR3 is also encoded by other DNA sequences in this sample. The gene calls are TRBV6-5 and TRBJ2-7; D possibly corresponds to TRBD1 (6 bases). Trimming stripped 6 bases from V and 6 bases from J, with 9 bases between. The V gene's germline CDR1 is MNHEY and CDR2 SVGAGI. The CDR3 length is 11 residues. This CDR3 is CASSLGGEQYF. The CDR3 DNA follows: TGTGCCAGCAGCCTAGGGGGCGAGCAGTACTTC.

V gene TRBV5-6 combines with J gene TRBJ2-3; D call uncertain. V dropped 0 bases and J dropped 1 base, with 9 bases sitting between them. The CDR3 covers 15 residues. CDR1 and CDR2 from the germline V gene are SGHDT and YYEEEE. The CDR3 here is CASSLEGWGTDTQYF. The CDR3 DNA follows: TGTGCCAGCAGCTTGGAGGGATGGGGCACAGATACGCAGTATTTT. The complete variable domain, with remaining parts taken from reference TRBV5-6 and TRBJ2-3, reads DAGVTQSPTHLIKTRGQQVTLRCSPKSGHDTVSWYQQALGQGPQFIFQYYEEEERQRGNFPDRFSGHQFPNYSSELNVNALLLGDSALYLCASSLEGWGTDTQYFGPGTRLTVL.

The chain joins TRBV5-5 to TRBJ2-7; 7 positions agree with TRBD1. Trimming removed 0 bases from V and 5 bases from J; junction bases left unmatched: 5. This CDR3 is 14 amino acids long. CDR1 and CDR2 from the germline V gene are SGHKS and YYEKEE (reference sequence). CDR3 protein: CASSLAVDRDEQYF. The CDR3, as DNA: TGTGCCAGCAGCTTGGCCGTTGACAGGGACGAGCAGTACTTC. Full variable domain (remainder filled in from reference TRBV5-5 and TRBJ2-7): DAGVTQSPTHLIKTRGQQVTLRCSPISGHKSVSWYQQVLGQGPQFIFQYYEKEERGRGNFPDRFSARQFPNYSSELNVNALLLGDSALYLCASSLAVDRDEQYFGPGTRLTVT.

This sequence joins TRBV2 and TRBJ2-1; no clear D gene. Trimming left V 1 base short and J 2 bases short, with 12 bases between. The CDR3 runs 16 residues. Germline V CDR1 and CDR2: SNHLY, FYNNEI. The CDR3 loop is CASSEVVVITYNEQFF. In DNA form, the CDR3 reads TGTGCCAGCAGTGAAGTCGTAGTTATAACCTACAATGAGCAGTTCTTC.

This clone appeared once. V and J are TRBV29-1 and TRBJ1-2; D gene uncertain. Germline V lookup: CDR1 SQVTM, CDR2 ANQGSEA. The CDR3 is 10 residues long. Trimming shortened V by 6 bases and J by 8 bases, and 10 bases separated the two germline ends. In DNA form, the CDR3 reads TGCAGCGTGGAGGGAGGCGGCTACACCTTC. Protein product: CSVEGGGYTF.

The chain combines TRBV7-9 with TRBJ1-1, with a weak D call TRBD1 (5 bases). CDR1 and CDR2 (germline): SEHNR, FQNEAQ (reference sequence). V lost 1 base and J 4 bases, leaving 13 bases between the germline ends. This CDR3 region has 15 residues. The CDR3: CASSLGQGWGTEAFF. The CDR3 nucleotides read TGTGCCAGCAGCTTAGGTCAGGGATGGGGCACTGAAGCTTTCTTT.

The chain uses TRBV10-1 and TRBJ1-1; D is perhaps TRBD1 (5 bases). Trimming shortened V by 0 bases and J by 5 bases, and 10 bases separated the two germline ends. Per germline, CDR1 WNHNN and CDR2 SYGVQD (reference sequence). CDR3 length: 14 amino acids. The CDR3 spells CASSESRGETEAFF. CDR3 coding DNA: TGCGCCAGCAGTGAGTCGAGGGGAGAGACTGAAGCTTTCTTT.

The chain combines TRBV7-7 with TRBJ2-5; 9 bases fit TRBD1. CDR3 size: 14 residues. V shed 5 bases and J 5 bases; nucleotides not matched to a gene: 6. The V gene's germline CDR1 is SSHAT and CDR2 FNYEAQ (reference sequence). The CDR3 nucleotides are TGTGCCAGCAGCACTGACAGGGGGAAGGAGACCCAGTACTTC. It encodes CASSTDRGKETQYF.

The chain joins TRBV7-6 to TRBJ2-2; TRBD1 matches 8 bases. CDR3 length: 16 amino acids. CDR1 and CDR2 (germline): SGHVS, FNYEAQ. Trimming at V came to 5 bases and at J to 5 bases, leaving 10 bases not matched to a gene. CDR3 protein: CASSPTRGPTTGELFF. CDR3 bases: TGTGCCAGCAGCCCGACCAGGGGGCCGACGACCGGGGAGCTGTTTTTT.

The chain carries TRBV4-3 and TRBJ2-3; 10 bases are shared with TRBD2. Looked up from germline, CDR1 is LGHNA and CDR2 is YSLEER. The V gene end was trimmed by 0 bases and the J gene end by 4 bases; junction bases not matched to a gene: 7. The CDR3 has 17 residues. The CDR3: CASSQDPAGGFADTQYF. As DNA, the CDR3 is TGCGCCAGCAGCCAAGATCCAGCGGGGGGGTTCGCAGATACGCAGTATTTT.

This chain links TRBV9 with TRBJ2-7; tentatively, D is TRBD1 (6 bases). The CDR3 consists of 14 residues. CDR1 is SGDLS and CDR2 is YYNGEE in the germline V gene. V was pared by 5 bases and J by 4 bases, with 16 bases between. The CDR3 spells CASSNGQTIYEQYF. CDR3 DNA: TGTGCCAGCAGTAACGGACAGACAATTTACGAGCAGTACTTC.

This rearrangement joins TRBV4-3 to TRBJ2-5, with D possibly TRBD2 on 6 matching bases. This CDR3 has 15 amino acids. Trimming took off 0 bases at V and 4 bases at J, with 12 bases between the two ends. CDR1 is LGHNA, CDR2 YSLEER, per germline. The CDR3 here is CASSQDLGGVETQYF. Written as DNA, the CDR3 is TGCGCCAGCAGCCAAGATCTGGGGGGTGTAGAGACCCAGTACTTC.

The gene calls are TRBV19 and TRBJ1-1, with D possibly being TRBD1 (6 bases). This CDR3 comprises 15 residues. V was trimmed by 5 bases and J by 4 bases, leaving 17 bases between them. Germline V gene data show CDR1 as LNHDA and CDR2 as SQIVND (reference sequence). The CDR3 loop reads CASSEHRDFSTEAFF. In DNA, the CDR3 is TGTGCCAGTAGTGAACACAGGGATTTCAGCACTGAAGCTTTCTTT.

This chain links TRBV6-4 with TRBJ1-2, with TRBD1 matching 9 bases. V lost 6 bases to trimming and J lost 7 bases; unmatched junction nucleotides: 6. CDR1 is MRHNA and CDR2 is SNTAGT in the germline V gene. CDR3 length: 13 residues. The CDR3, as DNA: TGTGCCAGCAGCCTGACAGGGGGAAGTGGCTACACCTTC. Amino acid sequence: CASSLTGGSGYTF.